This is a list of T cell receptor beta chains from one sample in a study of T-cell reconstitution after alpha-beta-depleted transplantation in children. TCRdb re-called the PCR reads through MiXCR, storing one row per CDR3 protein. Among 600,000 to 700,000 distinct CDR3 sequences listed, 16% were seen once. The specimen comprised PBMCs from the stem cell graft donor, sampled from the stem cell graft. These receptor sequences come from a human donor who donated a stem cell graft to a child with acute myeloid leukemia. The CDR3 runs from the conserved cysteine through the conserved F or W. Fields, in order: D gene, V gene, J gene, clone size, CDR3 protein, CDR3 DNA. A D gene is named only where the DNA matches it firmly. Size tells how often a clone was seen (once, few, many) or the class of an expanded clone, and some rows leave it out.

d_gene: .; v_gene: TRBV5-5; j_gene: TRBJ2-1; abundance: many; CDR3aa: CASSLFSSSYNEQFF; CDR3nt: TGTGCCAGCAGCCTCTTTTCTAGCTCCTACAATGAGCAGTTCTTC
d_gene: TRBD1; v_gene: TRBV7-2; j_gene: TRBJ2-2; abundance: .; CDR3aa: CASSPSGGTGRTGELFF; CDR3nt: TGTGCCAGCAGCCCCAGTGGAGGGACAGGACGAACCGGGGAGCTGTTTTTT
d_gene: .; v_gene: TRBV7-6; j_gene: TRBJ2-1; abundance: .; CDR3aa: CASSFNFNEQFF; CDR3nt: TGTGCCAGCAGCTTCAACTTCAATGAGCAGTTCTTC
d_gene: TRBD1; v_gene: TRBV25-1; j_gene: TRBJ1-1; abundance: .; CDR3aa: CASSVGGREKGYNTEAFF; CDR3nt: TGTGCCAGCAGTGTAGGGGGCCGGGAAAAGGGTTATAACACTGAAGCTTTCTTT
d_gene: .; v_gene: TRBV5-5; j_gene: TRBJ2-3; abundance: .; CDR3aa: CASSRFGQTTITDTQYF; CDR3nt: TGTGCCAGCAGCCGATTCGGACAGACCACTATCACAGATACGCAGTATTTT
d_gene: .; v_gene: TRBV7-9; j_gene: TRBJ2-1; abundance: .; CDR3aa: CASSLVGVRRGEQFF; CDR3nt: TGTGCCAGCAGCTTAGTAGGGGTCCGCAGGGGTGAGCAGTTCTTC
d_gene: TRBD2; v_gene: TRBV7-3; j_gene: TRBJ2-5; abundance: many; CDR3aa: CASSLSGGAQETQYF; CDR3nt: TGTGCCAGCAGCTTAAGCGGGGGGGCCCAAGAGACCCAGTACTTC
d_gene: .; v_gene: TRBV13; j_gene: TRBJ1-1; abundance: many; CDR3aa: CASSLGRAPALNTEAFF; CDR3nt: TGTGCCAGCAGCTTAGGTAGGGCCCCAGCTCTGAACACTGAAGCTTTCTTT
d_gene: TRBD2; v_gene: TRBV4-3; j_gene: TRBJ2-3; abundance: few; CDR3aa: CASSLDLAGKQYF; CDR3nt: TGCGCCAGCAGCCTAGACCTAGCGGGGAAGCAGTATTTT
d_gene: TRBD1; v_gene: TRBV11-3; j_gene: TRBJ2-2; abundance: .; CDR3aa: CASRDRTNTGELFF; CDR3nt: TGTGCCAGCAGGGACAGGACGAACACCGGGGAGCTGTTTTTT
d_gene: .; v_gene: TRBV6-6; j_gene: TRBJ2-1; abundance: many; CDR3aa: CASRSTGTEGQFF; CDR3nt: TGTGCCAGCAGATCCACGGGGACCGAGGGGCAGTTCTTC
d_gene: TRBD2; v_gene: TRBV27; j_gene: TRBJ2-1; abundance: many; CDR3aa: CASGLGLADYNEQFF; CDR3nt: TGTGCCAGCGGCTTGGGACTAGCGGATTACAATGAGCAGTTCTTC
d_gene: .; v_gene: TRBV7-2; j_gene: TRBJ1-4; abundance: few; CDR3aa: CASSAGQGLEEKLFF; CDR3nt: TGTGCCAGCAGCGCTGGGCAGGGGCTCGAGGAAAAACTGTTTTTT
d_gene: .; v_gene: TRBV10-3; j_gene: TRBJ1-1; abundance: many; CDR3aa: CAISAGTEAFF; CDR3nt: TGTGCCATCAGTGCTGGCACTGAAGCTTTCTTT
d_gene: TRBD1; v_gene: TRBV29-1; j_gene: TRBJ1-1; abundance: many; CDR3aa: CSVGLGQINTEAFF; CDR3nt: TGCAGCGTTGGGCTGGGACAGATAAACACTGAAGCTTTCTTT